These 18 T cell receptor beta chains were sequenced from one sample in a study of PD-1 blockade in classical Hodgkin lymphoma. Only in-frame clones appear in the TCRdb table, and some are missing; sequencing was by immunoSEQ multiplex PCR. The data show about 31,000 clones, about 80% seen once. The time point here: cycle 4 day 1 (C4D1), after 5 to 7 weeks of nivolumab. Relapse after autologous stem cell transplantation occurred in every patient, and brentuximab vedotin exposure varied. The sample here was peripheral blood mononuclear cells (PBMCs), taken before the fourth cycle of nivolumab. Receptors originate from a human donor with classical Hodgkin lymphoma.

The chain links TRBV6-4 to TRBJ1-6, with a weak D call TRBD1 (6 bases). V was trimmed by 2 bases and J by 7 bases, leaving 9 bases between them. CDR1 and CDR2 (germline): MRHNA, SNTAGT. The CDR3 covers 14 residues. CDR3 bases: TGTGCCAGCAGTGACACGGACAGAAATTCACCCCTCCACTTT. Translating it yields CASSDTDRNSPLHF.

The rearrangement uses TRBV7-9 and TRBJ1-2, with D perhaps matching TRBD1 (5 bases). The germline V gene has CDR1 SEHNR and CDR2 FQNEAQ (reference sequence). The CDR3 has 13 amino acids. Trimming cost V 5 bases and J 8 bases, with 15 bases left between them. CDR3 DNA: TGTGCCAGCAGCCAAGACAGTCGGGTGGGCTACACCTTC. It specifies CASSQDSRVGYTF.

The CDR3 here is CASSVDQRGGNYNEQFF. CDR3 coding DNA: TGTGCCAGCAGCGTAGATCAGCGGGGGGGAAACTACAATGAGCAGTTCTTC. The gene calls are TRBV9 and TRBJ2-1; TRBD2 agrees at 10 bases. V was pared by 0 bases and J by 3 bases, with 6 bases of the junction left unmatched. The CDR3 length is 17 residues. CDR1 SGDLS and CDR2 YYNGEE come from the germline V gene.

The V call is TRBV4-1, the J call TRBJ2-4; D possibly corresponds to TRBD1 (6 bases). Germline V gene sequence: CDR1 MGHRA, CDR2 YSYEKL. Deletions cut 0 bases from V and 7 bases from J, with 31 bases between. The CDR3 loop spans 21 amino acids. CDR3 in DNA: TGCGCCAGCAGCCAAGATTACCTACCGGGACACGGGGCTATCAGGCGGAACATTCAGTACTTC. Translation: CASSQDYLPGHGAIRRNIQYF.

The chain links TRBV2 to TRBJ2-7, with D possibly being TRBD2 (7 bases). This CDR3 is built from 13 residues. The V gene's germline CDR1 is SNHLY and CDR2 FYNNEI. The V and J ends lost 7 bases and 2 bases respectively, with 12 bases between them. The CDR3 bases are TGTGCCAGCAACGCGCGGGGGCCCTACGAGCAGTACTTC. This translates into CASNARGPYEQYF.

V is TRBV5-1 and J is TRBJ1-3, with 7 bases matching TRBD1. V gave up 0 bases and J gave up 2 bases; unmatched junction bases: 8. The CDR3 is 17 amino acids. Germline V gene lookup returns CDR1 SGHRS and CDR2 YFSETQ. DNA of the CDR3: TGCGCCAGCAGCTTGGCGACAGGGAATGGGCCTGGAAACACCATATATTTT. Translation: CASSLATGNGPGNTIYF.

The chain joins TRBV15 to TRBJ2-1, with 7 positions matching TRBD2. The CDR3 runs to 18 residues. Unmatched junction bases numbered 15, after V lost 0 bases and J lost 7 bases. Looked up from germline, CDR1 is LNHNV and CDR2 is YYDKDF (reference sequence). The CDR3 loop reads CATSRESVRAPRGNEQFF. In DNA, the CDR3 is TGTGCCACCAGCAGAGAATCAGTTAGGGCCCCGCGGGGGAATGAGCAGTTCTTC.

The V and J genes are TRBV10-2 and TRBJ2-7; 7 positions match TRBD2. Trimming took 8 bases from V and 0 from J; bases not matched to a gene: 1. This CDR3 contains 12 residues. Per germline, CDR1 WSHSY and CDR2 SAAADI. CDR3 loop: CASQRGSYEQYF. CDR3 nucleotides: TGCGCCAGCCAGCGGGGCTCCTACGAGCAGTACTTC.

The chain has TRBV7-3 and TRBJ2-1, with D possibly matching TRBD2 (6 bases). Germline V gene lookup returns CDR1 SGHTA and CDR2 FQGTGA. The CDR3 has 16 amino acids. Trimming removed 5 bases at V and 5 bases at J, with 19 bases between. In DNA, the CDR3 is TGTGCCAGCAGCCCACGCCCCGGGGGACTTGACAATGAGCAGTTCTTC. Its protein product is CASSPRPGGLDNEQFF.

This clone was observed once. This chain uses TRBV7-2 with TRBJ2-7, with 7 bases matching TRBD2. Germline V gene lookup returns CDR1 SGHTA and CDR2 FQGNSA. The CDR3 sequence is 16 residues long. V was pared by 4 bases and J by 4 bases, with 13 bases of the junction left unmatched. The CDR3 sequence: CASSSRLGREVYEQYF. CDR3 nucleotides: TGTGCCAGCAGCTCCCGACTTGGGAGGGAGGTTTACGAGCAGTACTTC.

This clone was recorded only once. The rearrangement links TRBV5-5 to TRBJ2-2, with TRBD1 identical over 8 bases. V was pared by 4 bases and J by 6 bases, with 14 bases of the junction left unmatched. CDR3 length: 17 residues. In germline, CDR1 is SGHKS, CDR2 YYEKEE (reference sequence). The chain's CDR3 is CASSGQGQGRIAGELFF. DNA for the CDR3: TGTGCCAGCAGCGGGCAAGGACAGGGTAGAATCGCCGGGGAGCTGTTTTTT.

J is TRBJ1-3 and V is TRBV4-1; 7 nucleotides agree with TRBD1. The length of the CDR3 is 16 residues. Germline CDR1 reads MGHRA; CDR2 reads YSYEKL. The J segment lost 0 bases and the V segment lost 5 bases, leaving 7 bases of the junction unmatched. The CDR3 reads CASSGTAFLSGNTIYF. The CDR3 region has the DNA TGCGCCAGCAGCGGGACAGCCTTCCTCTCTGGAAACACCATATATTTT.

This chain connects TRBV10-1 to TRBJ1-6; unclear D gene. Trimming took off 6 bases at V and 0 bases at J, with 9 bases between the two ends. CDR1 is WNHNN, CDR2 SYGVQD, per germline (reference sequence). The CDR3 length is 15 residues. For the CDR3, the DNA is TGCGCCAGCAGCCGAGGGAGCTCCTATAATTCACCCCTCCACTTT. It is translated as CASSRGSSYNSPLHF.

V gene TRBV5-4 combines with J gene TRBJ1-1; D call uncertain. Germline V gene sequence: CDR1 SGHNT, CDR2 YYREEE (reference sequence). This CDR3 has 15 residues. V lost 0 bases and J 0 bases, leaving 9 bases between the germline ends. The CDR3 loop reads CASSLAETLNTEAFF. Written as DNA, the CDR3 is TGTGCCAGCAGCTTGGCAGAAACATTGAACACTGAAGCTTTCTTT.

The chain recombines TRBV7-2 with TRBJ2-5; 8 positions agree with TRBD2. The CDR3 sequence is 15 residues long. Germline V CDR1 and CDR2: SGHTA, FQGNSA. V lost 5 bases and J lost 5; bases outside the gene matches: 10. The CDR3, as DNA: TGTGCCAGCAGCCCCTCCGGGACTAGTATGGAGACCCAGTACTTC. Protein product: CASSPSGTSMETQYF.

This chain links TRBV7-3 with TRBJ2-3; D is unresolved. Trimming took off 0 bases at V and 5 bases at J, with 6 bases between the two ends. CDR1 SGHTA and CDR2 FQGTGA come from the germline V gene. The CDR3 extends over 13 amino acids. CDR3 loop: CASSLTWGDTQYF. The CDR3 bases are TGTGCCAGCAGCTTAACCTGGGGAGATACGCAGTATTTT.

The chain employs TRBV4-1 and TRBJ1-1; no clear D. The CDR3 is made up of 14 amino acids. The germline V gene encodes CDR1 MGHRA and CDR2 YSYEKL. V shed 6 bases and J shed 4 bases, with 15 bases lying between them. This chain's CDR3 is CASRGILRGTEAFF. The DNA of the CDR3 is TGCGCCAGCAGAGGCATTTTGCGGGGCACTGAAGCTTTCTTT.

The chain joins TRBV7-9 to TRBJ1-2; D unresolved. The CDR3 extends over 12 amino acids. Germline loops: CDR1 SEHNR, CDR2 FQNEAQ (reference sequence). Deletions cut 1 base from V and 8 bases from J, with 8 bases between. The CDR3 is CASSLVGDGYTF. DNA for the CDR3: TGTGCCAGCAGCTTAGTGGGCGACGGCTACACCTTC.